Below, 10 T cell receptor beta chains from the same sample are listed, as sequenced in a study of OX40 agonist ivuxolimab in advanced cancers. Sequencing was performed with immunoSEQ multiplex PCR; in TCRdb, only in-frame clones are kept and a portion is missing. This repertoire shows 59,000 or so clones, approximately 82% found once; its top ten account for around 3.8%. Here the sequenced sample was CD4+ or CD8+ T cells sorted from blood, taken in a trial of the OX40 agonist ivuxolimab. The origin of the receptors is an adult with an advanced solid tumor such as melanoma, head and neck, liver or kidney cancer.

The chain is built from TRBV5-1 and TRBJ1-5, with D hard to call. The CDR3 covers 15 residues. V was cut by 4 bases and J by 0 bases, with 11 bases left in between. Looked up from germline, CDR1 is SGHRS and CDR2 is YFSETQ. CDR3 loop: CASSAGWGSNQPQHF. CDR3 sequence (DNA): TGCGCCAGCAGCGCAGGATGGGGTAGCAATCAGCCCCAGCATTTT.

A few counts support this clone. The V call is TRBV6-6, the J call TRBJ1-4; the D is unclear. This CDR3 contains 13 residues. CDR1 MNHNY and CDR2 SVGAGI come from the germline V gene (reference sequence). Trimming took 5 bases from V and 8 from J, leaving 12 bases between them. CDR3 coding DNA: TGTGCCAGCAGTGAGGGATGGGAAGAAAAACTGTTTTTT. It translates to CASSEGWEEKLFF.

This clone has only one observation. This chain uses TRBV7-2 with TRBJ1-1; unclear D gene. Germline CDR1 SGHTA, CDR2 FQGNSA. V lost 1 base to trimming and J lost 3 bases, with 6 bases between them. The CDR3 is made up of 13 amino acids. The CDR3 sequence is CASSLDRDTEAFF. CDR3 DNA sequence: TGTGCCAGCAGCTTAGATCGGGACACTGAAGCTTTCTTT.

The V call is TRBV11-2, the J call TRBJ1-1, with 7 bases matching TRBD1. The CDR3 has 14 amino acids. V shed 5 bases, J shed 3 bases, and the junction held 6 bases outside the gene matches. Germline loops: CDR1 SGHAT, CDR2 FQNNGV. This CDR3 is CASSKDRMDTEAFF. DNA for the CDR3: TGTGCCAGCAGCAAGGACAGGATGGACACTGAAGCTTTCTTT.

This clone was recorded once. V gene TRBV4-1 combines with J gene TRBJ1-2; TRBD1 is a possible D gene (6 bases). This CDR3 is built from 16 residues. V lost 3 bases and J lost 1, with 15 bases in between. CDR1 is MGHRA, CDR2 YSYEKL, per germline. The CDR3 bases are TGCGCCAGCAGCCAGGGGGCTACCCCTAATAACTATGGCTACACCTTC. It translates to CASSQGATPNNYGYTF.

The J gene is TRBJ1-6, the V gene TRBV27; TRBD1 matches 7 bases. The junction had 7 bases not matched to a gene; V was cut back by 5 bases and J by 6 bases. The CDR3 totals 15 residues. Germline V gene sequence: CDR1 MNHEY, CDR2 SMNVEV (reference sequence). The CDR3 DNA reads as TGTGCCAGCAGTGGAACGACAGGGAGTAATTCACCCCTCCACTTT. Translating gives CASSGTTGSNSPLHF.

The chain employs TRBV29-1 and TRBJ2-7; D gene unclear. The germline CDR1 and CDR2 sequences are SQVTM and ANQGSEA. The CDR3 has 13 residues. As DNA, the CDR3 is TGCAGGAAGCGCGGCCCGAGCTCCTACGAGCAGTACTTC. Its protein is CRKRGPSSYEQYF.

This chain connects TRBV4-3 to TRBJ1-1; D gene ambiguous. This CDR3 contains 15 residues. Germline assignment: CDR1 LGHNA and CDR2 YSLEER. The V end was cut by 3 bases, the J end by 1 base, with 12 bases between. CDR3 in DNA: TGCGCCAGCAGCCACACCCAGTTTCAGAACACTGAAGCTTTCTTT. This sequence encodes CASSHTQFQNTEAFF.

The chain uses TRBV7-2 and TRBJ1-5; the match to TRBD1 covers 8 bases. J lost 6 bases, V lost 5 bases, and 9 bases had no gene match. The CDR3 spans 15 residues. Germline-derived CDR1 and CDR2 are SGHTA and FQGNSA. CDR3 nucleotides: TGTGCCAGCAGCCCCGACAGGGGATGGAGTCAGCCCCAGCATTTT. Protein sequence: CASSPDRGWSQPQHF.

This clone appeared once. The rearrangement joins TRBV11-2 to TRBJ1-1; D might be TRBD1 (5 bases). Germline CDR1 reads SGHAT; CDR2 reads FQNNGV. The CDR3 has 13 amino acids. V was trimmed by 5 bases and J by 3 bases, leaving 10 bases between them. The chain's CDR3 is CASSRGWDTEAFF. CDR3 DNA sequence: TGTGCCAGCAGCCGGGGGTGGGACACTGAAGCTTTCTTT.